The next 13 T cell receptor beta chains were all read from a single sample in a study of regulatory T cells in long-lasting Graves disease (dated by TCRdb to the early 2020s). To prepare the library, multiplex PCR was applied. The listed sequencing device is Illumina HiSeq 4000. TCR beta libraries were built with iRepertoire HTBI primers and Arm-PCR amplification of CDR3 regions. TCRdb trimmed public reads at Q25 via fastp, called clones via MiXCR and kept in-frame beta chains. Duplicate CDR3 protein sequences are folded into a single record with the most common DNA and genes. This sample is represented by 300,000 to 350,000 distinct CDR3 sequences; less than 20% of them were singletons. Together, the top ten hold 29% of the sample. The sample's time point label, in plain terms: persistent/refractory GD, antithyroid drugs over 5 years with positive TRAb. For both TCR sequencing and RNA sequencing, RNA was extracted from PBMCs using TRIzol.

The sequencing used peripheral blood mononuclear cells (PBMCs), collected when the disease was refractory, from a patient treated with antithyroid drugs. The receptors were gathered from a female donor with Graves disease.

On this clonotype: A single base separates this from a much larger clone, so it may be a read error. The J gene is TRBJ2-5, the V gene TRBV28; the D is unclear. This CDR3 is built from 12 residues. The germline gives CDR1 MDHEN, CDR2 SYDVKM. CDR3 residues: CASSFFLKTQCF. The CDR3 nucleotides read TGTGCCAGCAGTTTTTTTCTTAAGACCCAGTGCTTC.

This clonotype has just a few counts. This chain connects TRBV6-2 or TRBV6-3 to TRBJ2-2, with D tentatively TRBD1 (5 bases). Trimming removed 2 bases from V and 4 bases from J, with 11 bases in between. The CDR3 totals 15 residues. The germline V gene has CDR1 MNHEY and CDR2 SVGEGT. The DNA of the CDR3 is TGTGCCAGCAGTTACGGTGGGGCAGGCACCGGGGAGCTGTTTTTT. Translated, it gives CASSYGGAGTGELFF.

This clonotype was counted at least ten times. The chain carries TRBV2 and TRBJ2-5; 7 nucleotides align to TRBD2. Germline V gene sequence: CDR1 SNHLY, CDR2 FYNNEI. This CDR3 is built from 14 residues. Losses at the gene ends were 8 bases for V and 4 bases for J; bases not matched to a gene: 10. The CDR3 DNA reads TGTGCCAGCTCGTGGGGAGGGGTGCGAGAGACCCAGTACTTC. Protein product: CASSWGGVRETQYF.

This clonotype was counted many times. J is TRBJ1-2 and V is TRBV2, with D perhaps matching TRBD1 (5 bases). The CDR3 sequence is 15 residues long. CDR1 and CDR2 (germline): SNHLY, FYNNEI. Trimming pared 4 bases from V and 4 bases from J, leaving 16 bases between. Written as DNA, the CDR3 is TGTGCCAGCAGTGGGAGACAGCTTGATATCTATGGCTACACCTTC. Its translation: CASSGRQLDIYGYTF.

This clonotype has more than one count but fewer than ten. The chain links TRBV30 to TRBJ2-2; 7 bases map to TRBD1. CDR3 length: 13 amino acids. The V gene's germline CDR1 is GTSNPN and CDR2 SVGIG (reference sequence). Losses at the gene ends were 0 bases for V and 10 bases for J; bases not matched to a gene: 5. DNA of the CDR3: TGTGCCTGGAGTGTACTTGGGACAGAGGAGCTGTTTTTT. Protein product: CAWSVLGTEELFF.

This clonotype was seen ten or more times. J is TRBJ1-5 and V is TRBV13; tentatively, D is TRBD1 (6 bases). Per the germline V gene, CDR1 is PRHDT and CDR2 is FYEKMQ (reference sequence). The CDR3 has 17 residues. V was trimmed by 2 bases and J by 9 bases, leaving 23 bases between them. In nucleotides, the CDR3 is TGTGCCAGCAGCTTAACCGGGGGCAGGGCTACAAGGGGGCCCCAGCATTTT. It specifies CASSLTGGRATRGPQHF.

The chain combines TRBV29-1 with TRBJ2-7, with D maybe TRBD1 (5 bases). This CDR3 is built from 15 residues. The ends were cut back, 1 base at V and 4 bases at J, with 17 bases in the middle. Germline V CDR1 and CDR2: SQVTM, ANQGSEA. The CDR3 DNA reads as TGCAGCGTTGAAGGTTTCGTGCAGGGTCATTACGAGCAGTACTTC. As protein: CSVEGFVQGHYEQYF.

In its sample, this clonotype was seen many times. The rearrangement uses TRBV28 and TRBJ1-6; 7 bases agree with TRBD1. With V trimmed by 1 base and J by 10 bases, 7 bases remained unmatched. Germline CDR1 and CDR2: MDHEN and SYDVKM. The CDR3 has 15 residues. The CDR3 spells CASSLLVQGMSPLHF. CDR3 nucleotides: TGTGCCAGCAGTTTATTAGTACAGGGGATGTCACCCCTCCACTTT.

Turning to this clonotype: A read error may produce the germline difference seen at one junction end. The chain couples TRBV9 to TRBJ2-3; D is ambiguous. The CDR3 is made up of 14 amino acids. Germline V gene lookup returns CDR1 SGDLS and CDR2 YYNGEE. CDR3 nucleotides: TGTGCCAGCAGCGTAGAGCAATGGGCAGATACGCGGTATTTT. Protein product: CASSVEQWADTRYF.

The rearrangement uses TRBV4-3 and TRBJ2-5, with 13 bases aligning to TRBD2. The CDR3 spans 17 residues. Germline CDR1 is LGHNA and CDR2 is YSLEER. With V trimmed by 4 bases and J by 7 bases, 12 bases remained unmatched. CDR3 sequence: CASSPGLAGSLGGTQYF. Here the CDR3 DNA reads TGCGCCAGCAGCCCGGGACTAGCGGGGAGCCTGGGGGGGACCCAGTACTTC.

This CDR3 is CASSLQHGGAGEQYF. Here the CDR3 DNA reads TGTGCCAGCTCACTACAACACGGGGGGGCCGGCGAGCAGTACTTC. The V gene is TRBV18, the J gene TRBJ2-7; TRBD2 aligns across 8 bases. The CDR3 contains 15 residues. The V segment lost 4 bases and the J segment 6 bases; nucleotides outside the gene matches: 11. Germline values: CDR1 KGHSH, CDR2 LQKENI.

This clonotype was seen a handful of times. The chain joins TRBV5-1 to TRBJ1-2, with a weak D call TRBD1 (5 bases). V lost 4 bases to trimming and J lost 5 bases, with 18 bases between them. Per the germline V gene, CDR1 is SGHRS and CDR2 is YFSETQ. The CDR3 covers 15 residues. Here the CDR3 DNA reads TGCGCCAGCAGCGGACCGGGGCAGGGAGGGTATGGCTACACCTTC. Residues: CASSGPGQGGYGYTF.

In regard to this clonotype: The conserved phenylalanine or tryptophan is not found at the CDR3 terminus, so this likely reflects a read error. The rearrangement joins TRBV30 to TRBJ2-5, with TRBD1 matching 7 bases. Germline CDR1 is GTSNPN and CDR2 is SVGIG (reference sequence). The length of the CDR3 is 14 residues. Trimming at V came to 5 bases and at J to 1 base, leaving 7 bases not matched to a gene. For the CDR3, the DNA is TGTGCCTGGCTCGCGCCAGGGGGCCAAGAGACCCAGTACCTC. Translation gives CAWLAPGGQETQYL.